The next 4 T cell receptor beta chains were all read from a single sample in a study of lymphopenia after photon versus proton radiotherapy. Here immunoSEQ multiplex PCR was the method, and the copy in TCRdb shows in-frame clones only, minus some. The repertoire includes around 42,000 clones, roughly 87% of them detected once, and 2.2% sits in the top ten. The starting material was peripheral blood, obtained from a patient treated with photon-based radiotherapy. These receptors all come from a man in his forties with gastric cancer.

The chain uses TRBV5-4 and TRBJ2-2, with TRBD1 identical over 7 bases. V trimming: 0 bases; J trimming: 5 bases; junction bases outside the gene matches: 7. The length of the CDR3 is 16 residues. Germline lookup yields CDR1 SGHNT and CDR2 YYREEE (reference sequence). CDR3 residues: CASSLAAAGGTGELFF. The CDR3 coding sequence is TGTGCCAGCAGCTTGGCCGCGGCAGGGGGTACCGGGGAGCTGTTTTTT.

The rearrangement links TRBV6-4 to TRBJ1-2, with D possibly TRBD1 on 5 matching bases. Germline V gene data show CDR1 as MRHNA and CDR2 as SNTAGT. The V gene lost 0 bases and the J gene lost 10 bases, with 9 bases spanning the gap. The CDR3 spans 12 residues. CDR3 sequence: CASSDSWGDYTF. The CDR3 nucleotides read TGTGCCAGCAGTGACTCGTGGGGCGACTACACCTTC.

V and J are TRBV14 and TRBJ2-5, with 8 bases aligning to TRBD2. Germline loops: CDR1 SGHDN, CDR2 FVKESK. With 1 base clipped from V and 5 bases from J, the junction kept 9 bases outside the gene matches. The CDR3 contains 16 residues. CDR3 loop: CASSQAFGGAWETQYF. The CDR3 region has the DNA TGTGCCAGCAGCCAAGCATTCGGGGGGGCCTGGGAGACCCAGTACTTC. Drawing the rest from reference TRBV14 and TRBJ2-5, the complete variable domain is EAGVTQFPSHSVIEKGQTVTLRCDPISGHDNLYWYRRVMGKEIKFLLHFVKESKQDESGMPNNRFLAERTGGTYSTLKVQPAELEDSGVYFCASSQAFGGAWETQYFGPGTRLLVL.

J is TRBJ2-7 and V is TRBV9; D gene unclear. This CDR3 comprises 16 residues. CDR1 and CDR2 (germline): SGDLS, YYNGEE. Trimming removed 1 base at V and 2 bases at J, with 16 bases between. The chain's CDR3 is CASSVRQDQGTYEQYF. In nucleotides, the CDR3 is TGTGCCAGCAGCGTACGCCAGGATCAAGGCACCTACGAGCAGTACTTC.